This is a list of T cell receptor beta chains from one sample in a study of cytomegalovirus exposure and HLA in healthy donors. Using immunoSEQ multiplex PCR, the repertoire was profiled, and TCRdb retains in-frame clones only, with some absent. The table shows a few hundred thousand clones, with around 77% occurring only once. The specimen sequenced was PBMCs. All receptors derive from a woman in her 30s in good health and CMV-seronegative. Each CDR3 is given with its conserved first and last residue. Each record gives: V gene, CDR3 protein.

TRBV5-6,CASSLGDLSTDTQYF
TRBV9,CASSVGGYSNQPQHF
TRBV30,CAWSTLTGGGSPLHF
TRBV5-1,CASSPGGGSNQPQHF
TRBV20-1,CSAAPRETQYF
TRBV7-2,CASSLHRDRVRAFF
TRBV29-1,CSVHRGGDGEAFF
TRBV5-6,CASSLEQGSRETQYF
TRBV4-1,CASSRRAGGVYEQYF
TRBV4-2,CASSPGGATSNTGELFF
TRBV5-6,CASSGQGSQETQYF
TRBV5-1,CASSLGTSVQETQYF
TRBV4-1,CASSLALSGELFF
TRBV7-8,CASSLVRRMNTEAFF
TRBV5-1,CASSQRAGLGLGGYTF
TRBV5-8,CASPHLATNEKLFF
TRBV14,CASSQVSTVQYF
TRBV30,CAWSGGGETQYF
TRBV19,CASSISGGNEQYF
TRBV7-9,CASSYPWTSGEYTGELFF
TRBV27,CASSLGGGGYTEAFF
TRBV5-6,CASTRGSNQPQHF
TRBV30,CAWSTRGNTEAFF
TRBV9,CASSGRQGDYGYTF
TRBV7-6,CASSLNQESSGNTIYF
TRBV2,CASSERGGGYSYEQYF
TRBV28,CASKSGDTEAFF
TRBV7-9,CAYTQGGGERTEAFF
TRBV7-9,CASSTPLEEQYF
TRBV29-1,CSVTQTGDRTDTQYF
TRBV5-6,CASSRQGRAYYEQYF
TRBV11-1,CASSLDILNTEAFF
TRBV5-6,CASSLVSAGGNEQFF
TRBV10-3,CATAGVSSYEQYF
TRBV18,CASSPPGQGIIGGETQYF
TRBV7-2,CASSWPNYGYTF
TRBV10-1,CASNLAGLADTQYF